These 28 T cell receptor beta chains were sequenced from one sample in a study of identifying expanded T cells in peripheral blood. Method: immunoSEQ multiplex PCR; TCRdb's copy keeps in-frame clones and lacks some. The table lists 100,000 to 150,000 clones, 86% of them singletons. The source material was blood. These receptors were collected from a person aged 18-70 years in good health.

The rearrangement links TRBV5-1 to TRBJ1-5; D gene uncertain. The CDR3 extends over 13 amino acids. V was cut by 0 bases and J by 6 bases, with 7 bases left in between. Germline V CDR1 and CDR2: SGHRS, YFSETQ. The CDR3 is CASSLGESQPQHF. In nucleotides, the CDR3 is TGCGCCAGCAGCTTGGGGGAAAGTCAGCCCCAGCATTTT.

CDR3 in DNA: TGTGCCAGCAGCCTCAGGGGGTATGGGTATAATGAGCAGTTCTTC. It encodes CASSLRGYGYNEQFF. V and J are TRBV14 and TRBJ2-1, with 7 bases identical to TRBD1. The germline gives CDR1 SGHDN, CDR2 FVKESK. The CDR3 has 15 residues. V lost 4 bases, J lost 7 bases, and 10 bases stayed unmatched.

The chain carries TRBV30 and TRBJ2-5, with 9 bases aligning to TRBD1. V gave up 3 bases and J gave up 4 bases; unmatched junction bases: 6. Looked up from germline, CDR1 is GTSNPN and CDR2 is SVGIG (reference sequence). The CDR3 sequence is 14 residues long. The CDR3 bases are TGTGCCTGGAGAACCGGGACAGGGATAGAGACCCAGTACTTC. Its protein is CAWRTGTGIETQYF.

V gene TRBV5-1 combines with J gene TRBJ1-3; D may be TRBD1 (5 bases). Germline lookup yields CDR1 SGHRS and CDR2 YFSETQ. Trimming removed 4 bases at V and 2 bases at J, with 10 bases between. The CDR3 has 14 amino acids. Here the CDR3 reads CASSASGTGNTIYF. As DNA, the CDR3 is TGCGCCAGCAGCGCCTCAGGGACTGGAAACACCATATATTTT.

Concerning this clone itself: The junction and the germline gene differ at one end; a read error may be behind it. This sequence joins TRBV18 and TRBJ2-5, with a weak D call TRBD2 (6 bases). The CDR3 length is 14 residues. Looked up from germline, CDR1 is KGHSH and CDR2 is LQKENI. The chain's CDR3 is CASSPGGDQGTQYF. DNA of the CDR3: TGTGCCAGCTCACCCGGGGGAGACCAAGGGACCCAGTACTTC.

The CDR3 reads CASTHPGDRNTGELFF. The DNA of the CDR3 is TGTGCCAGTACCCACCCAGGGGATAGGAACACCGGGGAGCTGTTTTTT. This chain joins TRBV19 and TRBJ2-2, with D possibly being TRBD1 (6 bases). Germline V gene lookup returns CDR1 LNHDA and CDR2 SQIVND (reference sequence). There are 16 residues in the CDR3. The V end lost 7 bases, the J end lost 1 base, and 16 bases lay between the germline ends. The full variable domain, completed using reference TRBV19 and TRBJ2-2, is DGGITQSPKYLFRKEGQNVTLSCEQNLNHDAMYWYRQDPGQGLRLIYYSQIVNDFQKGDIAEGYSVSREKKESFPLTVTSAQKNPTAFYLCASTHPGDRNTGELFFGEGSRLTVL.

CDR3 residues: CASSYLKFTEAFF. The CDR3 nucleotides read TGTGCCAGCAGCTATTTGAAGTTCACTGAAGCTTTCTTT. This rearrangement joins TRBV7-3 to TRBJ1-1; D call uncertain. Germline V gene lookup returns CDR1 SGHTA and CDR2 FQGTGA. Trimming took 4 bases from V and 4 from J, leaving 10 bases between them. The CDR3 loop spans 13 amino acids.

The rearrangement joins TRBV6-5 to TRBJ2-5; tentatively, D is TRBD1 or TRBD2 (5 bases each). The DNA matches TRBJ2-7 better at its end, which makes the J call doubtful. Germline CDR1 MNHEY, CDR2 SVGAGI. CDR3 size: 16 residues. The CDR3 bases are TGTGCCAGCAGTTCCGCGGCCCGGGACCTAACCTACGAGCAGTACTTC. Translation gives CASSSAARDLTYEQYF.

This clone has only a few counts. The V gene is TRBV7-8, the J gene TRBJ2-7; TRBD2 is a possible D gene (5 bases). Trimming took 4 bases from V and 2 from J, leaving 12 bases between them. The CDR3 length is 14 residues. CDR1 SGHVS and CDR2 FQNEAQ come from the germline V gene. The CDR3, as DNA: TGTGCCAGCAGCTCGAGGGTGTGGGCCTACGAGCAGTACTTC. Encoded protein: CASSSRVWAYEQYF.

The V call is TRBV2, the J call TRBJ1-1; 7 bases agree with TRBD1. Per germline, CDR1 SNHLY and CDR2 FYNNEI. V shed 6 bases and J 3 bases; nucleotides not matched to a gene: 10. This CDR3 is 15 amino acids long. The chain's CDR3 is CASSRTFTGDTEAFF. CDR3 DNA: TGTGCCAGCAGCCGCACGTTTACAGGGGACACTGAAGCTTTCTTT.

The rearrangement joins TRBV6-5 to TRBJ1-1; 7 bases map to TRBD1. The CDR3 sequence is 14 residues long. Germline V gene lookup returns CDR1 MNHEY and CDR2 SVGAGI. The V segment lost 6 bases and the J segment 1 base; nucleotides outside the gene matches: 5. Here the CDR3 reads CASSPGQWNTEAFF. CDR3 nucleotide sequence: TGTGCCAGCAGCCCGGGACAGTGGAACACTGAAGCTTTCTTT.

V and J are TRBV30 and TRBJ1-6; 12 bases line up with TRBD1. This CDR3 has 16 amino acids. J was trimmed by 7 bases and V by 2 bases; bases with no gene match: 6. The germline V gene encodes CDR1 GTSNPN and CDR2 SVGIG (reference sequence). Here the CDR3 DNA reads TGTGCCTGGAGTAGACCGGGACAGGGGGCCAATTCACCCCTCCACTTT. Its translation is CAWSRPGQGANSPLHF.

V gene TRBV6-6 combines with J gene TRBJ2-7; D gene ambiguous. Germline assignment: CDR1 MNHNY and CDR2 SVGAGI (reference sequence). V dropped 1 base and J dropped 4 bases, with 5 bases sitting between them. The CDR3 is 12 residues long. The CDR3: CASSYYDYEQYF. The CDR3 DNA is TGTGCCAGCAGTTACTACGATTACGAGCAGTACTTC.

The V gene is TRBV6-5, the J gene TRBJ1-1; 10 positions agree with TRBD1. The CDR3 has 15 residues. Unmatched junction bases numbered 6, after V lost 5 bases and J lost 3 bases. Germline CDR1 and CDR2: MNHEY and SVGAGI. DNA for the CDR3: TGTGCCAGCAGTCCCCGGGACAGGGGTTACACTGAAGCTTTCTTT. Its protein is CASSPRDRGYTEAFF.

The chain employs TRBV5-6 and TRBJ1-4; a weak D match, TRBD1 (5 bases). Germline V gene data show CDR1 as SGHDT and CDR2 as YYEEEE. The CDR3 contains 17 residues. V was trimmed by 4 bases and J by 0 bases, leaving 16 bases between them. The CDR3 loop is CASSLRDGPSTNEKLFF. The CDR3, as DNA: TGTGCCAGCAGCCTCCGGGACGGACCTTCAACTAATGAAAAACTGTTTTTT.

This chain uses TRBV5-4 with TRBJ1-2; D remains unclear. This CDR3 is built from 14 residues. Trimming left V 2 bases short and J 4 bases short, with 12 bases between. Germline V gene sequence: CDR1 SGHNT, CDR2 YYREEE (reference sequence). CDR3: CASSFFWGSYGYTF. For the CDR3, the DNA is TGTGCCAGCAGCTTTTTCTGGGGTTCCTATGGCTACACCTTC.

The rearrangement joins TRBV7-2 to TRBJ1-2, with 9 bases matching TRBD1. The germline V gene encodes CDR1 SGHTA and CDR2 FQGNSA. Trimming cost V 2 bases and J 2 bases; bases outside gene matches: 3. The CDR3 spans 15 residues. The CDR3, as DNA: TGTGCCAGCAGCTTATCGGGACAGGGAAACTATGGCTACACCTTC. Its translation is CASSLSGQGNYGYTF.

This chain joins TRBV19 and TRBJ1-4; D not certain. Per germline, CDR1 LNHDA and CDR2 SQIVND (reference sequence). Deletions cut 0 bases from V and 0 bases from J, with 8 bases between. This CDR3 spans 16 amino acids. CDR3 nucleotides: TGTGCCAGTAGTATAGATGACACAGCAACTAATGAAAAACTGTTTTTT. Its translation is CASSIDDTATNEKLFF.

Written as DNA, the CDR3 is TGTGCCAGCAGCCCGGGACACCCGTTTAGCGAGCAGTACTTC. Translating gives CASSPGHPFSEQYF. V is TRBV7-2 and J is TRBJ2-7, with D perhaps TRBD1 (6 bases). This CDR3 spans 14 amino acids. Trimming left V 5 bases short and J 6 bases short, with 17 bases between. CDR1 is SGHTA, CDR2 FQGNSA, per germline.

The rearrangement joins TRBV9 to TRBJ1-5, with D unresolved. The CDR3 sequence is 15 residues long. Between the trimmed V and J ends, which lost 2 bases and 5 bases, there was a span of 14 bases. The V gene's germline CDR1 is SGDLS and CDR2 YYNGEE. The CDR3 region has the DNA TGTGCCAGCAGCGTGCGCGGGCAGCCAGATCAGCCCCAGCATTTT. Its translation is CASSVRGQPDQPQHF.

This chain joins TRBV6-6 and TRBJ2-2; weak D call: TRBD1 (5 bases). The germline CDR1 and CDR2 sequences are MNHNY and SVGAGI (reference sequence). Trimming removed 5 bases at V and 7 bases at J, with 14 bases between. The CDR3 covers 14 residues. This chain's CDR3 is CASSAGFMGGELFF. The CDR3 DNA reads TGTGCCAGCAGTGCAGGGTTCATGGGCGGGGAGCTGTTTTTT.

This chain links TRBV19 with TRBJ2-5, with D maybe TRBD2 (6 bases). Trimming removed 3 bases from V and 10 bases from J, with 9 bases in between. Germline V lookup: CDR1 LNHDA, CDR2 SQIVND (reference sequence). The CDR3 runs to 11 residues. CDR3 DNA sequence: TGTGCCAGTAGTATCCGGGGGATCCAGTACTTC. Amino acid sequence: CASSIRGIQYF.

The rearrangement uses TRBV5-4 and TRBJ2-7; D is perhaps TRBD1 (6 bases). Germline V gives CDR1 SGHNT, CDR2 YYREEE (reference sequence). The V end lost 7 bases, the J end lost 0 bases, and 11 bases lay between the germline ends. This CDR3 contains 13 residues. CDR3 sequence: CASHRENSYEQYF. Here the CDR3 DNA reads TGTGCCAGCCACAGGGAAAACTCCTACGAGCAGTACTTC.

CDR3 coding DNA: TGTGCCAGCACCCCGGGCTATCTTGGGGGACTAGAAAATGAGCAGTACTTC. It encodes CASTPGYLGGLENEQYF. The chain employs TRBV28 and TRBJ2-7; 8 nucleotides agree with TRBD2. Germline assignment: CDR1 MDHEN and CDR2 SYDVKM. This CDR3 is 17 amino acids long. With V trimmed by 7 bases and J by 7 bases, 21 bases remained unmatched. The full variable domain, completed using reference TRBV28 and TRBJ2-7, is DVKVTQSSRYLVKRTGEKVFLECVQDMDHENMFWYRQDPGLGLRLIYFSYDVKMKEKGDIPEGYSVSREKKERFSLILESASTNQTSMYLCASTPGYLGGLENEQYFGPGTRLTVT.

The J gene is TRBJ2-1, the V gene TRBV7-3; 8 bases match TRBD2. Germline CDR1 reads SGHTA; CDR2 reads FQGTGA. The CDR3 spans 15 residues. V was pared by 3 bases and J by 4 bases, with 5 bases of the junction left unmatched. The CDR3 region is CASSFSGSGYNEQFF. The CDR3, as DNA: TGTGCCAGCAGCTTCAGCGGGAGTGGGTACAATGAGCAGTTCTTC.

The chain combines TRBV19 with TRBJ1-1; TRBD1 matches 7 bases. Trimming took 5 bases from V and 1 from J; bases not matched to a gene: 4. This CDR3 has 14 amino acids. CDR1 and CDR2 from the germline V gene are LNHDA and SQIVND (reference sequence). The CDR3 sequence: CASSPGTANTEAFF. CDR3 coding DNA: TGTGCCAGTAGTCCCGGGACAGCGAACACTGAAGCTTTCTTT.

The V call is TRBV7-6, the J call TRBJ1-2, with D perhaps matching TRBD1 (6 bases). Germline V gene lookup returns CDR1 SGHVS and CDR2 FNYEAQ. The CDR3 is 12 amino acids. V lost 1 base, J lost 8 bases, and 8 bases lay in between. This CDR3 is CASSLVQGGYTF. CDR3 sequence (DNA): TGTGCCAGCAGCTTAGTACAGGGAGGCTACACCTTC. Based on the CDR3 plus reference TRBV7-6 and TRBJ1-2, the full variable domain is GAGVSQSPRYKVTKRGQDVALRCDPISGHVSLYWYRQALGQGPEFLTYFNYEAQQDKSGLPNDRFSAERPEGSISTLTIQRTEQRDSAMYRCASSLVQGGYTFGSGTRLTVV.

CDR3 nucleotides: TGTGCCAGCAGCTTAACGCGCGGACTAGCTGTTTATACGCAGTATTTT. Its protein is CASSLTRGLAVYTQYF. The chain is built from TRBV5-6 and TRBJ2-3; TRBD2 aligns across 8 bases. V trimming: 2 bases; J trimming: 7 bases; junction bases outside the gene matches: 12. CDR3 size: 16 residues. The germline gives CDR1 SGHDT, CDR2 YYEEEE.